This record concerns one T cell receptor (beta chain) sequence. Only a few counts were recorded for this clone. Its antigen specificity is not known. Base-call qualities are not available, and no considerably larger clone is one nucleotide away. The CDR3 spans 13 residues, from the cysteine through the phenylalanine. Only CDR3 DNA remains: 39 bases, in frame from the first base. CDR1 and CDR2 were assigned from the germline V gene as MNHNS and SASEGT. The V and J ends are trimmed by 0 bases and 7 bases, leaving 6 bases between them. The High Capacity cDNA Reverse Transcription Kit was used to reverse transcribe all of the isolated RNA, meaning that expressed TCRB transcripts were what got sequenced. Naive, central memory and regulatory T cell samples underwent deep immunoSEQ sequencing, averaging about 3.57 million total reads per sample. After sorted cells were lysed in RLT buffer, RNA was extracted with DNase-treated RNeasy Micro or Mini kits, with the choice depending on cell number. To prevent cross-contamination, every cell subset was processed on its own, while patient and healthy donor samples were processed together. TCRB sequences were amplified from cDNA with the immunoSEQ multiplex PCR, producing 87-bp fragments spanning the CDR3 region. Sequencing of the amplicons was done on the Illumina HiSeq platform. From the authors' description of their analysis: Synthetic template baselines were used to correct PCR bias computationally, reads within Hamming distance 2 were collapsed together, and singletons that could not be merged were discarded. Reads were aligned to IMGT to assign V, D and J genes, CDR3 length, and insertions or deletions at six rearrangement sites. Clonotype counts were normalized to sorted cell number within each subset before computing true diversity and Gini coefficients with the tcR R package. The overlap coefficient, calculated on TCRB nucleotide sequences, was used to quantify repertoire sharing. Out-of-frame TCRB sequences from naive cells were analyzed to stand in for the pre-selection repertoire. TCRdb took this table from immuneACCESS and kept in-frame rearrangements with V and J called. Such tables lack part of the clones; where checked against another copy, unresolved V genes explain under half of the gap, and the rest is unexplained. Clone size and the V and J calls come from that table; the DNA yielded D and trimming. The sample table shows under 800,000 clones, and less than 20% are seen once. Around 0.1% of the sample rests with the top ten.

Each donor gave one peripheral blood draw, averaging approximately 0.11 L, which was collected into heparinised tubes. A BD FACSAria II and a panel including CD45RO, CCR7, CD25, CD127, CD95 and CD27 were used to sort naive, central memory, regulatory and stem cell-like memory CD4+ T cells. Every sorted population had a purity above 98%. PBMCs were isolated right away by Lymphoprep density gradient centrifugation and were stained directly, without culture. So that batch effects would be minimized, each experiment stained and sorted samples in pairs, pairing one healthy donor with one patient. The data were taken from a study of beta chain features in type 1 diabetes (dated by TCRdb to between 2017 and 2018). About the investigation overall: Patients and healthy donors did not differ in mean age, gender distribution, total cell number or subset yield. In the study, TCRB repertoires of sorted circulating CD4+ T cell subsets from recently diagnosed type 1 diabetes patients were compared with those of matched healthy donors. Whereas all 30 or so donors provided naive and central memory subsets, regulatory and stem cell-like memory subsets were isolated from just 8 patients and roughly 8 healthy donors. Across all samples, fewer than 110,000,000 sorted cells were examined, and cell number per subset correlated strongly with RNA yield.

What the research found in general, with its limitations: A moderate but significant shortening of TCRB CDR3 length was observed in type 1 diabetes patients in all four CD4+ subsets. Naive, central memory and regulatory TCRB repertoires appeared to be more alike among patients than among healthy donors. Because cDNA rather than genomic DNA was sequenced, highly expressing activated cells could have been over-represented, although no difference in activation and CD3 levels was found between groups. Because small numbers of individuals were included in the HLA sub-analyses, any influence of HLA type on TCRB rearrangement was left unresolved. At VDJ recombination sites, type 1 diabetes patients had fewer insertions and more deleted nucleotides, which implies abnormalities in thymic rearrangement. PCR may preferentially amplify shorter templates, but because patient and control samples were amplified and corrected together, any resulting skew would affect both groups equally.

This receptor was obtained from a man between 18 and 29 years old in good health. Sequencing was carried out using naive CD4+ T cells from blood. The meaning of the sample's cell subset or site label: true naive CD4+ T cells. The chain is assembled from TRBV6-1 and TRBJ2-2; a confident D gene designation cannot be given. The CDR3 here reads CASSEAISGELFF. The DNA is TGTGCCAGCAGTGAAGCGATCAGCGGGGAGCTGTTTTTT.